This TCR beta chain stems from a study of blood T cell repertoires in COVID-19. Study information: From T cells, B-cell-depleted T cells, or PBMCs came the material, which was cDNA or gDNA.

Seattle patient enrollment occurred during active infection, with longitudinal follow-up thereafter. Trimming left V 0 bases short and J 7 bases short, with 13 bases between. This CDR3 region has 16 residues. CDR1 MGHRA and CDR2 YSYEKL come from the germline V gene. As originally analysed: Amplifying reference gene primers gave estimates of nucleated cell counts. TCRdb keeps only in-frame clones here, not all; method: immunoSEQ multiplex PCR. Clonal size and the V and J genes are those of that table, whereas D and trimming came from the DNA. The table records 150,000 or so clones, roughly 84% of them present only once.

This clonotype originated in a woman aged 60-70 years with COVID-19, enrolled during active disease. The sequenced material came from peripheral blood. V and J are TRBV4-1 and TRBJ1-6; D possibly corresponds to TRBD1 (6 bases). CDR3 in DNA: TGCGCCAGCAGCCAAGACCCGGACAGAAGCAATTCACCCCTCCACTTT. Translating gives CASSQDPDRSNSPLHF.